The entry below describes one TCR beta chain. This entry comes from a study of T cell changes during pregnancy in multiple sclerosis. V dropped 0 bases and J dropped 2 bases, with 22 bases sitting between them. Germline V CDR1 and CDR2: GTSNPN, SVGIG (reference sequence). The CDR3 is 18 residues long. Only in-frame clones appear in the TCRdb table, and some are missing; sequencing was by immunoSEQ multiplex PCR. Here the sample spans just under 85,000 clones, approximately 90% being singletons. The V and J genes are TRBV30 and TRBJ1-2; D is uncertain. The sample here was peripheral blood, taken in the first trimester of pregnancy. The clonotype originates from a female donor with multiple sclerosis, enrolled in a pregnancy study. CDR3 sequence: CAWSVLGGVTAKNYGYTF. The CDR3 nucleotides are TGTGCCTGGAGTGTACTAGGAGGCGTTACAGCAAAAAACTATGGCTACACCTTC.